One and the same sample provided the 27 T cell receptor beta chains below, sequenced in a study of cytomegalovirus exposure and HLA in healthy donors. The repertoire was sequenced with immunoSEQ multiplex PCR; TCRdb's copy has only in-frame clones and lacks some. The sample includes 120,000 or so clones, nearly 90% of them seen just once. The specimen sequenced was PBMCs. The receptors here all came from a woman aged 18-30 years in good health and CMV-seronegative.

CDR3: CASSVGDTNQPQHF. CDR3 DNA sequence: TGTGCCAGCAGCGTAGGGGACACAAATCAGCCCCAGCATTTT. V gene TRBV9 combines with J gene TRBJ1-5; D is perhaps TRBD1 (6 bases). Germline V gene sequence: CDR1 SGDLS, CDR2 YYNGEE. V gave up 0 bases and J gave up 4 bases, with 8 bases separating them. CDR3 length equals 14 residues. The entire variable domain, with the rest obtained from reference TRBV9 and TRBJ1-5, is as follows: DSGVTQTPKHLITATGQRVTLRCSPRSGDLSVYWYQQSLDQGLQFLIQYYNGEERAKGNILERFSAQQFPDLHSELNLSSLELGDSALYFCASSVGDTNQPQHFGDGTRLSIL.

The chain recombines TRBV6-5 with TRBJ2-7; 8 bases align to TRBD1. J was trimmed by 4 bases and V by 3 bases; bases with no gene match: 8. In germline, CDR1 is MNHEY, CDR2 SVGAGI. The CDR3 sequence is 15 residues long. CDR3 in DNA: TGTGCCAGCAGTTATTCCCCAGGGGGCGTTTACGAGCAGTACTTC. Translated, it gives CASSYSPGGVYEQYF.

This clone was seen a handful of times. The rearrangement links TRBV4-2 to TRBJ1-2, with TRBD1 identical over 7 bases. Losses at the gene ends were 9 bases for V and 3 bases for J; bases not matched to a gene: 4. Germline V gives CDR1 LGHNA, CDR2 YNFKEQ. The CDR3 runs to 12 residues. CDR3 coding DNA: TGTGCCAGTAGAACAGGGGACTATGGCTACACCTTC. Translating it yields CASRTGDYGYTF.

V is TRBV21-1 and J is TRBJ2-3; the table's D call, TRBD2, was not checked against the DNA. TRBV21-1 is given as a pseudogene. The CDR3 extends over 20 amino acids. The CDR3 bases are TGTGCCAGCAGCAAACTCACGGGACTAGCGGGGGAGCATCGCACAGATACGCAGTATTTT. Translation: CASSKLTGLAGEHRTDTQYF.

The V and J genes are TRBV19 and TRBJ2-2; no reliable D call. The germline V gene encodes CDR1 LNHDA and CDR2 SQIVND (reference sequence). V lost 2 bases to trimming and J lost 4 bases, with 8 bases between them. The CDR3 has 14 amino acids. The CDR3 nucleotides read TGTGCCAGTAGTATATCCGGCGGCACCGGGGAGCTGTTTTTT. It yields the protein CASSISGGTGELFF.

The chain recombines TRBV4-3 with TRBJ2-1, with TRBD2 matching 8 bases. The CDR3 consists of 15 residues. Germline V gives CDR1 LGHNA, CDR2 YSLEER. Trimming removed 2 bases from V and 4 bases from J; junction bases left unmatched: 4. The CDR3 nucleotides are TGCGCCAGCAGCCAATTTAGCGGGACATACAATGAGCAGTTCTTC. Its translation: CASSQFSGTYNEQFF.

The chain has TRBV6-6 and TRBJ2-2, with D possibly being TRBD1 (6 bases). Germline values: CDR1 MNHNY, CDR2 SVGAGI (reference sequence). CDR3 length equals 12 residues. The V gene lost 8 bases and the J gene lost 8 bases, with 12 bases spanning the gap. CDR3 sequence (DNA): TGTGCCAGCGAAAGGGGGTCTGGGGAGCTGTTTTTT. Translation: CASERGSGELFF.

This chain uses TRBV25-1 with TRBJ2-6, with D possibly TRBD2 on 6 matching bases. V dropped 3 bases and J dropped 4 bases, with 10 bases sitting between them. This CDR3 region has 15 residues. Germline values: CDR1 MGHDK, CDR2 SYGVNS. This CDR3 is CASSDAGSGANVLTF. The CDR3 DNA sequence: TGTGCCAGCAGTGATGCGGGGTCAGGGGCCAACGTCCTGACTTTC.

The V call is TRBV6-5, the J call TRBJ2-1, with 9 nucleotides matching TRBD1. This CDR3 is built from 15 residues. CDR1 and CDR2 from the germline V gene are MNHEY and SVGAGI. After removal of 5 bases from V and 5 bases from J, the junction contained 7 bases not matched to a gene. The CDR3: CASSTPGQGNNEQFF. Here the CDR3 DNA reads TGTGCCAGCAGTACCCCGGGACAGGGCAACAATGAGCAGTTCTTC.

The rearrangement joins TRBV30 to TRBJ2-2; 11 bases map to TRBD2. The V gene end was trimmed by 0 bases and the J gene end by 6 bases; junction bases not matched to a gene: 12. The germline V gene has CDR1 GTSNPN and CDR2 SVGIG (reference sequence). This CDR3 has 18 amino acids. DNA of the CDR3: TGTGCCTGGAGTGTATGGAGGACTAGCGGGCCCGGGGCCGGGGAGCTGTTTTTT. Translating gives CAWSVWRTSGPGAGELFF.

The rearrangement joins TRBV30 to TRBJ2-4, with D possibly being TRBD1 (6 bases). V was clipped by 1 base and J by 5 bases, with 15 bases between them. Germline V gives CDR1 GTSNPN, CDR2 SVGIG (reference sequence). The CDR3 extends over 15 amino acids. DNA for the CDR3: TGTGCCTGGAGTGACAGGGATGTGGAACAAAACATTCAGTACTTC. Translating it yields CAWSDRDVEQNIQYF.

The chain has TRBV30 and TRBJ1-5, with a possible D match to TRBD1 (5 bases). The CDR3 spans 13 residues. Looked up from germline, CDR1 is GTSNPN and CDR2 is SVGIG (reference sequence). V lost 2 bases, J lost 7 bases, and 12 bases lay in between. CDR3: CAWSSGFGQPQHF. In nucleotides, the CDR3 is TGTGCCTGGAGTTCAGGGTTTGGGCAGCCCCAGCATTTT.

The chain employs TRBV6-5 and TRBJ1-2, with TRBD1 identical over 7 bases. CDR3 length equals 12 residues. Trimming took 6 bases from V and 6 from J; bases not matched to a gene: 4. Germline assignment: CDR1 MNHEY and CDR2 SVGAGI. CDR3 residues: CASSIQGNGYTF. The CDR3, as DNA: TGTGCCAGCAGCATACAGGGGAATGGCTACACCTTC.

This clone was seen a single time. The V and J genes are TRBV7-2 and TRBJ1-1, with 7 positions matching TRBD1. Germline V gene lookup returns CDR1 SGHTA and CDR2 FQGNSA. The length of the CDR3 is 16 residues. J was trimmed by 1 base and V by 5 bases; bases with no gene match: 10. CDR3 nucleotide sequence: TGTGCCAGCAGCGAGACAGGGTACGGCGGGAACACTGAAGCTTTCTTT. Its protein product is CASSETGYGGNTEAFF. Full variable domain (rest looked up from reference TRBV7-2 and TRBJ1-1): GAGVSQSPSNKVTEKGKDVELRCDPISGHTALYWYRQSLGQGLEFLIYFQGNSAPDKSGLPSDRFSAERTGGSVSTLTIQRTQQEDSAVYLCASSETGYGGNTEAFFGQGTRLTVV.

This sequence joins TRBV9 and TRBJ2-3; 8 nucleotides match TRBD2. V shed 2 bases and J 1 base; nucleotides not matched to a gene: 6. This CDR3 comprises 16 residues. Germline V CDR1 and CDR2: SGDLS, YYNGEE. CDR3 sequence (DNA): TGTGCCAGCAGCGTGCCACGGGAGGGGGGCACAGATACGCAGTATTTT. Its protein is CASSVPREGGTDTQYF.

The rearrangement uses TRBV18 and TRBJ2-1, with D maybe TRBD2 (5 bases). Trimming stripped 4 bases from V and 13 bases from J, with 17 bases between. This CDR3 has 13 residues. Looked up from germline, CDR1 is KGHSH and CDR2 is LQKENI. The CDR3 DNA is TGTGCCAGCTCACAGACCACAGCGGAACACCAGTTCTTC. Protein sequence: CASSQTTAEHQFF.

The rearrangement uses TRBV27 and TRBJ2-2; 7 bases match TRBD2. Trimming cost V 6 bases and J 2 bases; bases outside gene matches: 15. From germline, CDR1 is MNHEY and CDR2 SMNVEV (reference sequence). This CDR3 comprises 18 residues. The CDR3 sequence: CASSAPLGRGFNTGELFF. CDR3 nucleotide sequence: TGTGCCAGCAGCGCACCTCTAGGGCGGGGGTTTAACACCGGGGAGCTGTTTTTT.

This chain uses TRBV28 with TRBJ1-2; maybe TRBD1 (6 bases). The germline CDR1 and CDR2 sequences are MDHEN and SYDVKM. With 6 bases removed from V and 6 bases from J, the gap between germline ends came to 14 bases. This CDR3 is built from 13 residues. The CDR3: CASRPGVSDGYTF. CDR3 sequence (DNA): TGTGCCAGCAGGCCAGGGGTTTCGGATGGCTACACCTTC.

The chain couples TRBV6-1 to TRBJ1-5; a weak D match, TRBD1 (5 bases). Per the germline V gene, CDR1 is MNHNS and CDR2 is SASEGT. V lost 6 bases and J 4 bases, leaving 10 bases between the germline ends. The CDR3 is 13 residues long. The CDR3 coding sequence is TGTGCCAGCAGGGACAACTTGAATCAGCCCCAGCATTTT. Its protein is CASRDNLNQPQHF.

This CDR3 reads CAWKPGFGYTF. The DNA for the CDR3 is TGTGCCTGGAAACCAGGTTTTGGCTACACCTTC. This chain joins TRBV30 and TRBJ1-2; D not certain. V gave up 4 bases and J gave up 7 bases, with 10 bases separating them. In germline, CDR1 is GTSNPN, CDR2 SVGIG (reference sequence). The CDR3 loop spans 11 amino acids.

This clone was counted a single time. The chain combines TRBV25-1 with TRBJ2-1, with 7 nucleotides matching TRBD2. The germline gives CDR1 MGHDK, CDR2 SYGVNS. The CDR3 runs to 16 residues. V shed 4 bases, J shed 5 bases, and the junction held 11 bases outside the gene matches. The CDR3, as DNA: TGTGCCAGCAGTGGGGGGTTGGGGACTACTAACAATGAGCAGTTCTTC. Its translation is CASSGGLGTTNNEQFF. Full variable domain (rest looked up from reference TRBV25-1 and TRBJ2-1): EADIYQTPRYLVIGTGKKITLECSQTMGHDKMYWYQQDPGMELHLIHYSYGVNSTEKGDLSSESTVSRIRTEHFPLTLESARPSHTSQYLCASSGGLGTTNNEQFFGPGTRLTVL.

The rearrangement links TRBV28 to TRBJ2-2; no clear D. This CDR3 spans 14 amino acids. CDR1 and CDR2 (germline): MDHEN, SYDVKM. V dropped 1 base and J dropped 1 base, with 4 bases sitting between them. The CDR3 here is CASSLSGNTGELFF. The CDR3 DNA reads TGTGCCAGCAGTTTATCAGGGAACACCGGGGAGCTGTTTTTT.

Here the CDR3 DNA reads TGTGCCAGCAGCTCTAAGCCCGGGACTATCAACAATGAGCAGTTCTTC. Translation gives CASSSKPGTINNEQFF. The genes are TRBV7-6 and TRBJ2-1; 7 positions match TRBD2. The trim removed 4 bases at V and 5 bases at J, leaving 11 bases unmatched. There are 16 residues in the CDR3. Germline CDR1 and CDR2: SGHVS and FNYEAQ.

The chain recombines TRBV18 with TRBJ2-2, with TRBD1 matching over 9 bases. Germline CDR1 reads KGHSH; CDR2 reads LQKENI. The CDR3 has 16 residues. Trimming at V came to 5 bases and at J to 1 base, leaving 5 bases not matched to a gene. DNA of the CDR3: TGTGCCAGCTCATTGTCGGGACAGGGGAACACCGGGGAGCTGTTTTTT. Translating gives CASSLSGQGNTGELFF. Full variable domain (outside the CDR3, taken from reference TRBV18 and TRBJ2-2): NAGVMQNPRHLVRRRGQEARLRCSPMKGHSHVYWYRQLPEEGLKFMVYLQKENIIDESGMPKERFSAEFPKEGPSILRIQQVVRGDSAAYFCASSLSGQGNTGELFFGEGSRLTVL.

The chain recombines TRBV7-9 with TRBJ2-7, with 9 bases fitting TRBD1. The germline CDR1 and CDR2 sequences are SEHNR and FQNEAQ (reference sequence). Germline trimming cut 5 bases from V and 6 bases from J; bases unmatched to any gene: 2. The CDR3 is 12 residues long. CDR3 loop: CASSQDRGEQYF. The CDR3 coding sequence is TGTGCCAGCAGCCAGGACAGGGGCGAGCAGTACTTC.

The V and J genes are TRBV28 and TRBJ2-2, with TRBD1 matching 7 bases. From germline, CDR1 is MDHEN and CDR2 SYDVKM. The CDR3 sequence is 16 residues long. The trim removed 6 bases at V and 0 bases at J, leaving 7 bases unmatched. The chain's CDR3 is CASRHSGQSNTGELFF. In DNA form, the CDR3 reads TGTGCCAGCAGGCATTCGGGACAGTCGAACACCGGGGAGCTGTTTTTT.

This clone has a single count. The chain is built from TRBV11-2 and TRBJ2-3, with no clear D. Germline V gene data show CDR1 as SGHAT and CDR2 as FQNNGV. Trimming removed 7 bases from V and 3 bases from J, with 5 bases in between. CDR3 size: 11 residues. The DNA of the CDR3 is TGTGCCAGCACCCTAACAGATACGCAGTATTTT. Encoded protein: CASTLTDTQYF. Together with reference TRBV11-2 and TRBJ2-3, the CDR3 gives the full variable domain: EAGVAQSPRYKIIEKRQSVAFWCNPISGHATLYWYQQILGQGPKLLIQFQNNGVVDDSQLPKDRFSAERLKGVDSTLKIQPAKLEDSAVYLCASTLTDTQYFGPGTRLTVL.